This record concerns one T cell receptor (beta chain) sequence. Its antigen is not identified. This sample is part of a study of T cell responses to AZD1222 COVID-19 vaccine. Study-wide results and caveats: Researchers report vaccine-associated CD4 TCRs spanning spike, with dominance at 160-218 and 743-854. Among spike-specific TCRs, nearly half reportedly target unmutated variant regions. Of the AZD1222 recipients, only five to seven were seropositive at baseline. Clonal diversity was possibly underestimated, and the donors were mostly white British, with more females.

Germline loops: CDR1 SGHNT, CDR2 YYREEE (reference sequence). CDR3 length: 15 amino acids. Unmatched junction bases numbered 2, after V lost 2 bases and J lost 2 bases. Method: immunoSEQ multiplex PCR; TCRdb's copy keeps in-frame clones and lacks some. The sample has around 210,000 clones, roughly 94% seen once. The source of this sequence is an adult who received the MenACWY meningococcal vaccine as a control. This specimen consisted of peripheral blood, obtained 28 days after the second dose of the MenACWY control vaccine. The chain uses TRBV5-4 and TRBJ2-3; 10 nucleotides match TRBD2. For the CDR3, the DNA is TGTGCCAGCAGCTTTAGCGGGGGGCCCACAGATACGCAGTATTTT. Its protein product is CASSFSGGPTDTQYF.